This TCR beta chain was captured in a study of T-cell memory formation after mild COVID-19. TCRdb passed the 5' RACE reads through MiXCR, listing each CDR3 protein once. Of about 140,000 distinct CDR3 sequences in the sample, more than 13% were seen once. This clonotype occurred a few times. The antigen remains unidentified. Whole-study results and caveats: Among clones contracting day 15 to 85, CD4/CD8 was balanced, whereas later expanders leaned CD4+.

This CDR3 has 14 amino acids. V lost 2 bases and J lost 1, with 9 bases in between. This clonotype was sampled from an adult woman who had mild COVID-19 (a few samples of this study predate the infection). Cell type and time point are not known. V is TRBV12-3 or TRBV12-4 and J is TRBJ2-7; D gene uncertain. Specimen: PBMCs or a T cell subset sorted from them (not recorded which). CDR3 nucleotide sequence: TGTGCCAGCAGTTTACAGACCAGGTCCTACGAGCAGTACTTC. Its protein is CASSLQTRSYEQYF.